Shown below are 3 T cell receptor beta chains from a single sample sequenced in a study of T cells after yellow fever vaccination. TCRdb re-derived calls from the 5' RACE reads in MiXCR, one entry per CDR3 protein. The sample has over 45,000 distinct CDR3 sequences, roughly 7.4% seen once. The sequenced sample was CD8+ T cells sorted from PBMCs, obtained on the day of the first yellow fever vaccination. The receptors derive from a man between 18 and 35 years old who received the YFV17D yellow fever vaccine.

This clonotype occurred a few times. V gene TRBV5-6 combines with J gene TRBJ2-7; weak D call: TRBD1 (5 bases). CDR1 and CDR2 (germline): SGHDT, YYEEEE. There are 12 residues in the CDR3. V was pared by 4 bases and J by 6 bases, with 11 bases between. Here the CDR3 reads CASSQDTGEQYF. The CDR3 DNA reads as TGTGCCAGCAGCCAGGACACGGGCGAGCAGTACTTC.

This clonotype was seen at least ten times. The chain links TRBV12-3 or TRBV12-4 to TRBJ2-7; D not resolved. Trimming stripped 6 bases from V and 3 bases from J, with 12 bases between. There are 13 residues in the CDR3. DNA for the CDR3: TGTGCCAGCAGGGGCTCTAGGGTCTACGAGCAGTACTTC. This codes for CASRGSRVYEQYF.

This clonotype was observed many times. This chain links TRBV7-2 with TRBJ2-7; D is uncertain. The germline gives CDR1 SGHTA, CDR2 FQGNSA. The CDR3 has 12 amino acids. Trimming removed 4 bases from V and 7 bases from J, with 11 bases in between. The DNA for the CDR3 is TGTGCCAGCAGCTCGTCTAGTAGAGAGCAGTACTTC. Its protein is CASSSSSREQYF. Drawing the rest from reference TRBV7-2 and TRBJ2-7, the complete variable domain is GAGVSQSPSNKVTEKGKDVELRCDPISGHTALYWYRQSLGQGLEFLIYFQGNSAPDKSGLPSDRFSAERTGGSVSTLTIQRTQQEDSAVYLCASSSSSREQYFGPGTRLTVT.